What follows is one TCR beta chain and its context. The target antigen is unknown. This sample is drawn from a study of cytomegalovirus exposure and HLA in healthy donors. Study at large: Falling in the Caucasian-associated ancestry cluster were less than 85% of about 400 genotyped donors.

Study results and limitations: Analyzed later, most CMV-associated TCR beta chains appeared HLA-restricted.

It was with 60 Vbeta and 13 Jbeta primers that the PCR ran. Here immunoSEQ multiplex PCR was the method, and the copy in TCRdb shows in-frame clones only, minus some. The repertoire consists of around 130,000 clones, with approximately 80% occurring once and the leading ten covering approximately 1.7%. The CDR3 length is 16 residues. In germline, CDR1 is SGHVS, CDR2 FNYEAQ. V dropped 10 bases and J dropped 4; count of bases not matched to a gene: 12. The sample was PBMCs. The sequence came from a woman aged 40 to 50 in good health and CMV-seronegative. The rearrangement uses TRBV7-6 and TRBJ2-2, with 10 nucleotides matching TRBD2. CDR3 in amino acids: CATRPISGGSTGELFF. The CDR3 DNA sequence: TGTGCCACACGACCTATTAGCGGGGGGAGCACCGGGGAGCTGTTTTTT.